This is a list of T cell receptor beta chains from one sample in a study of cytomegalovirus exposure and HLA in healthy donors. Libraries were prepared by immunoSEQ multiplex PCR; TCRdb keeps only in-frame clonotypes and omits some of them. Among about 67,000 clones listed, around 91% were seen once. Input material: PBMCs. The receptors come from a woman between 25 and 40 years old in good health and CMV-seropositive. Both conserved end residues are part of each CDR3. A D gene is named only where the DNA matches it firmly. Expanded clones are given a class, and other clones once, few, many or no size at all.

cdr3_nt cdr3_aa clone_size j_call d_call v_call
TGTGCCAGCAGTGACGGGGACAGGGGCGGCGGGGAGCTGTTTTTT CASSDGDRGGGELFF NA TRBJ2-2 TRBD1 TRBV6-4
TGCGCCAGCAGCCAAGGACTAGCGGGAGGCTACGAGCAGTACTTC CASSQGLAGGYEQYF NA TRBJ2-7 TRBD2 TRBV4-1
TGTGCCTGGCAGACAGGCCACTATGGCTACACCTTC CAWQTGHYGYTF NA TRBJ1-2 NA TRBV30
TGTGCCAGCAGCAACGACCGGGACAGGGGGCTCTACGAGCAGTACTTC CASSNDRDRGLYEQYF NA TRBJ2-7 TRBD1 TRBV7-9
TGTGCCAGCAGCATTTCTACGCCGGTTAGGGGGCCGGGAAATTCACCCCTCCACTTT CASSISTPVRGPGNSPLHF NA TRBJ1-6 TRBD1 TRBV13
TGTGCCAGTAGTATATTGGCGGGAGGGACCCCGGATATCAAAAACATTCAGTACTTC CASSILAGGTPDIKNIQYF NA TRBJ2-4 TRBD2 TRBV19
TGTGCCAGCAGGGTGACAGGGGAATGGAATGAGCAGTTCTTC CASRVTGEWNEQFF NA TRBJ2-1 TRBD1 TRBV6-5
TGTGCCAGCAGTCCAGTTCGACAGGTTCTCACGTCGGGCAATCAGCCCCAGCATTTT CASSPVRQVLTSGNQPQHF NA TRBJ1-5 NA TRBV28
TGTGCCAGCAGCCCACAGGGGTCTAACTATGGCTACACCTTC CASSPQGSNYGYTF NA TRBJ1-2 TRBD1 TRBV5-4
TGCGCCAGCAGCCTACTAGCGGGGACCTACAATGAGCAGTTCTTC CASSLLAGTYNEQFF NA TRBJ2-1 TRBD2 TRBV10-1
TGTGCCAGTCAGCCGGGGGGCGCATTCTACGAGCAGTACTTC CASQPGGAFYEQYF NA TRBJ2-7 NA TRBV25-1
TGTGCCTGGAGTGTACTAACCGGATTTGCCGAGACCCAGTACTTC CAWSVLTGFAETQYF NA TRBJ2-5 NA TRBV30
TGTGCCAGCAGTTTAGGACAGGGGGTTGGTGGCTACACCTTC CASSLGQGVGGYTF NA TRBJ1-2 TRBD1 TRBV27
TGTGCCAGCAGCTTAGGGACTAGCTCCTACAATGAGCAGTTCTTC CASSLGTSSYNEQFF NA TRBJ2-1 TRBD2 TRBV7-8
TGCGCCAGCAGCCAAAGGGGGGGCACTGAAGCTTTCTTT CASSQRGGTEAFF NA TRBJ1-1 NA TRBV4-1
TGTGCCAGCAGTTTATCTAGCGGGAGGGCCTACAATGAGCAGTTCTTC CASSLSSGRAYNEQFF NA TRBJ2-1 TRBD2 TRBV28
TGTGCCAGCAGCGTAGCGGGTCTCACAGATACGCAGTATTTT CASSVAGLTDTQYF NA TRBJ2-3 TRBD2 TRBV6-5
TGCGCCAGCAGCCCTTCGGACAGGTTCTACGAGCAGTACTTC CASSPSDRFYEQYF NA TRBJ2-7 TRBD1 TRBV5-1
TGTGCCAGCAGTTTATCTGCCAGTAGGCCGGGTTACTACGAGCAGTACTTC CASSLSASRPGYYEQYF NA TRBJ2-7 NA TRBV28
TGTGCCAGCAGTTCTGGACTCAGGGGGCGGGGTCAAGCTTTCTTT CASSSGLRGRGQAFF NA TRBJ1-1 TRBD1 TRBV28
TGTGCCAGTAGTGTAGCGGGAGAGGTCTACGAGCAGTACTTC CASSVAGEVYEQYF NA TRBJ2-7 TRBD2 TRBV19
TGTGCCTTTTCTAGGCCCGCAGGAGGAGATACGCAGTATTTT CAFSRPAGGDTQYF NA TRBJ2-3 NA TRBV30
TGTGCCAGCAGTCGGGAGGCCCAGTACTTC CASSREAQYF NA TRBJ2-5 TRBD2 TRBV28
TGTGCCAGCAGCTTGGGCAGCCACGGGAACGAGCAGTACTTC CASSLGSHGNEQYF NA TRBJ2-7 NA TRBV5-4
TGTGCCAGCAGTCCCTCCAGGGTCGGTGAGCAGTTCTTC CASSPSRVGEQFF NA TRBJ2-1 NA TRBV27
TGTGCCAGCAGTTACCTAGCGGGAGTTTCGGAGACCCAGTACTTC CASSYLAGVSETQYF NA TRBJ2-5 TRBD2 TRBV27
TGTGCCAGCACCAAAATGATAGCGGGAGGGCCCAATGAGCAGTTCTTC CASTKMIAGGPNEQFF NA TRBJ2-1 TRBD2 TRBV7-8
TGTGCCAGCAGCTTGGGACGGACACTCCAAGAGACCCAGTACTTC CASSLGRTLQETQYF NA TRBJ2-5 NA TRBV5-6
TGTGCCAGCAGCAAGGGGACTAGCGGTCCCGGGGAGCTGTTTTTT CASSKGTSGPGELFF once TRBJ2-2 TRBD2 TRBV7-8
TGCGCCAGCAGTCAATACAGCTTCGCGGGAAACACCATATATTTT CASSQYSFAGNTIYF NA TRBJ1-3 NA TRBV23-1
TGTGCCAGCAGCCCCCCAGGGGCCCAAGAGACCCAGTACTTC CASSPPGAQETQYF NA TRBJ2-5 NA TRBV25-1
TGTGCCAGTAGTATAGGGGGACTAGCGGCTTACGAGCAGTACTTC CASSIGGLAAYEQYF NA TRBJ2-7 TRBD2 TRBV19
TGTGCCAGCAGCTTTTTTAGCGGGACAGAAGCTTTCTTT CASSFFSGTEAFF NA TRBJ1-1 NA TRBV11-3
TGTGCCAGCATCCCCCAGGGGTCGCCCTACGAGCAGTACTTC CASIPQGSPYEQYF NA TRBJ2-7 NA TRBV28
TGCGCCAGCAGCCCCCCTAGCGGGCTGAACACCGGGGAGCTGTTTTTT CASSPPSGLNTGELFF once TRBJ2-2 TRBD2 TRBV5-1
TGTGCCAGTAGTACTGGGACTAGCTCCTACAATGAGCAGTTCTTC CASSTGTSSYNEQFF NA TRBJ2-1 TRBD2 TRBV19
TGTGCCAGCAGTCTGCGGGATATGTCCTACAATGAGCAGTTCTTC CASSLRDMSYNEQFF NA TRBJ2-1 NA TRBV6-5
TGTGCCAGCAGCTTATCGGTGAATCAGCCCCAGCATTTT CASSLSVNQPQHF NA TRBJ1-5 NA TRBV11-2
TGTGCCAGCGCCCTGGGACAGGGAGAGACCCAGTACTTC CASALGQGETQYF NA TRBJ2-5 TRBD1 TRBV19
TGTGCCAGCAGTACAGGGGGGACCTACGAGCAGTACTTC CASSTGGTYEQYF NA TRBJ2-7 TRBD1 TRBV2